The 15 T cell receptor beta chains presented below share a single source sample, sequenced in a study of cytomegalovirus exposure and HLA in healthy donors. With 60 Vbeta and 13 Jbeta primers, the PCR was carried out. This table comes from immunoSEQ multiplex PCR, and its TCRdb copy is limited to in-frame clones, with some not included. Found here are about 300,000 clones, more than 80% of them singletons; the top ten hold roughly 4%. Sequencing input: PBMCs. The receptors derive from a man in his forties or fifties in good health and CMV-seropositive.

This sequence joins TRBV7-9 and TRBJ2-5, with 13 nucleotides matching TRBD2. CDR3 length equals 15 residues. Germline V CDR1 and CDR2: SEHNR, FQNEAQ (reference sequence). With V trimmed by 5 bases and J by 5 bases, 5 bases remained unmatched. This chain's CDR3 is CASSGLAGVGETQYF. Written as DNA, the CDR3 is TGTGCCAGCAGCGGACTAGCGGGAGTAGGGGAGACCCAGTACTTC. Looking up the rest from reference TRBV7-9 and TRBJ2-5 gives the full variable domain: DTGVSQNPRHKITKRGQNVTFRCDPISEHNRLYWYRQTLGQGPEFLTYFQNEAQLEKSRLLSDRFSAERPKGSFSTLEIQRTEQGDSAMYLCASSGLAGVGETQYFGPGTRLLVL.

V gene TRBV5-4 combines with J gene TRBJ2-3; 9 bases line up with TRBD2. This CDR3 is built from 15 residues. Losses at the gene ends were 7 bases for V and 5 bases for J; bases not matched to a gene: 11. Germline lookup yields CDR1 SGHNT and CDR2 YYREEE (reference sequence). CDR3 amino acids: CASGGFSGRGDTQYF. In DNA, the CDR3 is TGTGCCAGCGGGGGTTTTAGCGGGAGAGGAGATACGCAGTATTTT.

The chain is built from TRBV5-6 and TRBJ2-1; the match to TRBD1 covers 8 bases. The V gene's germline CDR1 is SGHDT and CDR2 YYEEEE. The CDR3 loop spans 15 amino acids. J gave up 8 bases and V 5 bases, and 12 bases lay outside the gene matches. CDR3: CASRLLDRDEDEQFF. CDR3 nucleotide sequence: TGTGCCAGCAGGCTTCTGGACAGGGATGAGGATGAGCAGTTCTTC.

This chain uses TRBV7-2 with TRBJ2-1, with 8 nucleotides matching TRBD2. The CDR3 covers 18 residues. The V gene's germline CDR1 is SGHTA and CDR2 FQGNSA. The V segment lost 4 bases and the J segment 7 bases; nucleotides outside the gene matches: 18. CDR3 region: CASSSARNIAGFLNEQFF. Here the CDR3 DNA reads TGTGCCAGCAGCTCAGCAAGGAATATAGCGGGATTTCTGAATGAGCAGTTCTTC.

The chain is built from TRBV28 and TRBJ2-1; 8 bases fit TRBD2. From germline, CDR1 is MDHEN and CDR2 SYDVKM. The ends lost 3 bases at V and 9 bases at J; junction bases unmatched: 22. The CDR3 runs to 19 residues. CDR3 sequence reads: CASSFRGGFNGAGVLEQFF. The CDR3 DNA sequence: TGTGCCAGCAGTTTCCGGGGGGGGTTTAATGGAGCGGGAGTACTTGAGCAGTTCTTC.

CDR3 loop: CAWTRTGEAFF. In nucleotides, the CDR3 is TGTGCCTGGACCCGGACGGGGGAAGCTTTCTTT. The chain has TRBV30 and TRBJ1-1; no firm D call. CDR1 and CDR2 (germline): GTSNPN, SVGIG (reference sequence). The CDR3 totals 11 residues. The ends were cut back, 4 bases at V and 8 bases at J, with 11 bases in the middle.

This chain connects TRBV27 to TRBJ2-4; maybe TRBD2 (6 bases). Germline CDR1 MNHEY, CDR2 SMNVEV (reference sequence). The CDR3 has 14 amino acids. Between the trimmed V and J ends, which lost 8 bases and 4 bases, there was a span of 15 bases. The CDR3 sequence: CASAAGLQKNIQYF. CDR3 bases: TGTGCCAGCGCCGCCGGACTACAGAAAAACATTCAGTACTTC.

The V call is TRBV18, the J call TRBJ2-7, with 11 bases matching TRBD2. The V segment lost 3 bases and the J segment 5 bases; nucleotides outside the gene matches: 12. Germline V CDR1 and CDR2: KGHSH, LQKENI. The CDR3 is 17 amino acids. CDR3 nucleotide sequence: TGTGCCAGCTCACCCTTAAGTAAAACTAGCGGGAGAAACGAGCAGTACTTC. Encoded protein: CASSPLSKTSGRNEQYF.

This chain joins TRBV5-1 and TRBJ2-5; the D gene is possibly TRBD1 (5 bases). From germline, CDR1 is SGHRS and CDR2 YFSETQ. Trimming cost V 4 bases and J 5 bases, with 12 bases left between them. CDR3 length: 13 amino acids. CDR3 DNA: TGCGCCAGCAGCCAGGGAATCCGGGAGACCCAGTACTTC. This codes for CASSQGIRETQYF.

This clone was counted only a few times. This chain links TRBV2 with TRBJ1-5, with 7 bases identical to TRBD1. The germline CDR1 and CDR2 sequences are SNHLY and FYNNEI. V dropped 2 bases and J dropped 5; count of bases not matched to a gene: 3. The CDR3 length is 14 residues. CDR3 sequence reads: CASSEQGGDQPQHF. DNA for the CDR3: TGTGCCAGCAGTGAACAAGGGGGCGATCAGCCCCAGCATTTT.

V gene TRBV28 combines with J gene TRBJ1-5; no clear D gene. Per the germline V gene, CDR1 is MDHEN and CDR2 is SYDVKM. CDR3 size: 14 residues. Trimming took off 4 bases at V and 7 bases at J, with 14 bases between the two ends. The CDR3 loop is CASSYRGRGQPQHF. CDR3 bases: TGTGCCAGCAGTTATCGAGGGCGGGGACAGCCCCAGCATTTT. Full variable domain (outside the CDR3, taken from reference TRBV28 and TRBJ1-5): DVKVTQSSRYLVKRTGEKVFLECVQDMDHENMFWYRQDPGLGLRLIYFSYDVKMKEKGDIPEGYSVSREKKERFSLILESASTNQTSMYLCASSYRGRGQPQHFGDGTRLSIL.

The CDR3 nucleotides read TGTGCCGGTCAATCCTCGGTAAATCAGCCCCAGCATTTT. It translates to CAGQSSVNQPQHF. The V and J genes are TRBV2 and TRBJ1-5; D call uncertain. Germline CDR1 and CDR2: SNHLY and FYNNEI. Between the trimmed V and J ends, which lost 11 bases and 4 bases, there was a span of 15 bases. The CDR3 runs 13 residues.

The rearrangement joins TRBV6-1 to TRBJ2-7; 9 nucleotides line up with TRBD1. Germline CDR1 MNHNS, CDR2 SASEGT. This CDR3 contains 14 residues. With V trimmed by 5 bases and J by 4 bases, 6 bases remained unmatched. The CDR3 DNA is TGTGCCAGCAGTCCTCCGGGACAGGGTTACGAGCAGTACTTC. Translated: CASSPPGQGYEQYF.

The V gene is TRBV18, the J gene TRBJ2-7, with D maybe TRBD2 (5 bases). The CDR3 contains 14 residues. Germline V gene data show CDR1 as KGHSH and CDR2 as LQKENI. The germline V and J ends were trimmed by 3 bases and 2 bases, with 11 bases remaining between them. Written as DNA, the CDR3 is TGTGCCAGCTCACCCGGTATGGGAGCCTACGAGCAGTACTTC. Translating gives CASSPGMGAYEQYF.

The table lists this clone with a count of one. This chain uses TRBV4-3 with TRBJ2-7, with D possibly TRBD1 on 5 matching bases. CDR3 length: 15 amino acids. V gave up 1 base and J gave up 0 bases, with 10 bases separating them. Looked up from germline, CDR1 is LGHNA and CDR2 is YSLEER. CDR3 sequence (DNA): TGCGCCAGCAGCCAAGTCCACAGGAGCTCCTACGAGCAGTACTTC. Its protein is CASSQVHRSSYEQYF.